The T cell receptor (beta chain) under discussion was sequenced for a study of response to subunit inactivated influenza vaccine. The study, taken as a whole, reports: Few new T cells, the authors suggested, are recruited by each seasonal influenza vaccination.

In its sample, this clonotype was seen a few times. The antigen remains undetermined. The CDR3 has 14 residues. Germline V gives CDR1 SGHDN, CDR2 FVKESK. V dropped 0 bases and J dropped 5 bases, with 10 bases sitting between them. TCRdb called the RT-PCR reads again in MiXCR, with one record for every CDR3 protein. The sample holds over 400,000 distinct CDR3 sequences, about an eighth seen once. The V and J genes are TRBV14 and TRBJ1-2; TRBD1 might be the D (5 bases). This specimen was PBMCs from blood, taken about 40 days after vaccination. The source is a man aged 50-60 years who received an inactivated influenza vaccine. CDR3 region: CASSQEARDYGYTF. The CDR3 DNA follows: TGTGCCAGCAGCCAAGAGGCCAGGGATTATGGCTACACCTTC. Full variable domain (missing parts from reference TRBV14 and TRBJ1-2): EAGVTQFPSHSVIEKGQTVTLRCDPISGHDNLYWYRRVMGKEIKFLLHFVKESKQDESGMPNNRFLAERTGGTYSTLKVQPAELEDSGVYFCASSQEARDYGYTFGSGTRLTVV.